This entry describes one T cell receptor beta chain. The antigen is not known. The CDR3 runs 14 residues. V lost 6 bases to trimming and J lost 4 bases, with 13 bases between them. Germline V gene data show CDR1 as LGHNT and CDR2 as FRNRAP. Then a second PCR, running about 7 to 11 cycles, was carried out with a sample-barcoded 5' primer and a J-beta primer mix. Each cDNA molecule, via a template-switch adaptor with 12 random nucleotides, was tagged. TCRdb itself ran the 5' RACE reads through MiXCR, one entry per CDR3 protein. The repertoire holds over 950,000 distinct CDR3 sequences, with 35% to 40% as singletons. This record belongs to a study of blood T cells in healthy people across ages. Notes on the study in general: Any conclusive comparison of naive versus antigen-experienced cells was prevented by using unsorted PBMCs. Higher diversity and more naive CD4+ cells were features of long-lived donors, compared to aged donors.

The chain has TRBV12-5 and TRBJ2-1; D may be TRBD2 (7 bases). Sequencing was performed on blood. The receptor was derived from a man aged 18 to 35 in good health. CDR3 sequence (DNA): TGTGCTAGTGGCCTCGGGGGGCTTTACAATGAGCAGTTCTTC. Its translation is CASGLGGLYNEQFF.